This T cell receptor beta chain was recovered during a study of identical twins. Broader study findings: Compared with models, monozygotic twins showed more out-of-frame TCR alpha sharing. When twins shared out-of-frame alpha sequences, those sequences had excess low generation probability. Cord blood's abundant beta clonotypes had fewer insertions, unlike memory repertoires.

Turning to this clonotype: Its matching antigen is unknown.

The CDR3 loop spans 15 amino acids. The J segment lost 3 bases and the V segment lost 5 bases, leaving 7 bases of the junction unmatched. TCRdb re-analysed the 5' RACE reads in MiXCR, keeping a single row per CDR3 protein. The sample consists of 700,000 or so distinct CDR3 sequences, around 8.3% of them appearing once. The donors were all healthy and Caucasian. This sample also appeared in a second study, on yellow fever vaccine responses in identical twins.

The sequenced sample consisted of PBMCs. The chain combines TRBV12-3 or TRBV12-4 with TRBJ2-7, with 10 bases fitting TRBD1. This clonotype was sampled from a young woman in good health. The CDR3, as DNA: TGTGCCAGCAGTCGAACCGGGACAGGGGACTACGAGCAGTACTTC. Protein: CASSRTGTGDYEQYF.